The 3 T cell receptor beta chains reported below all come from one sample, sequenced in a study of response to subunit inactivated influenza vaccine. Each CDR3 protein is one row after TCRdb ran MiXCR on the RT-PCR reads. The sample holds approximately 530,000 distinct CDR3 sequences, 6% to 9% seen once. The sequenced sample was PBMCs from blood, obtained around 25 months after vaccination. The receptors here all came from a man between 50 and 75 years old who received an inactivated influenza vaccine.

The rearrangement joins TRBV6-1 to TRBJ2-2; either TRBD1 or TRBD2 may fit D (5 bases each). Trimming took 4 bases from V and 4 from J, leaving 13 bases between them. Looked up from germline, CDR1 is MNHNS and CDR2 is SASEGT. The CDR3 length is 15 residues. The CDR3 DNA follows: TGTGCCAGCAGTGCCCGGGGCCAGATCACCGGGGAGCTGTTTTTT. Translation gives CASSARGQITGELFF.

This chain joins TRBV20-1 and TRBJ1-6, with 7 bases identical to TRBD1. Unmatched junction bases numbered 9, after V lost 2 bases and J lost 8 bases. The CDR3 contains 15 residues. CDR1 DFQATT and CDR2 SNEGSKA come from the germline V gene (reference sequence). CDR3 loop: CSARPRQGQYSPLHF. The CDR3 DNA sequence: TGCAGTGCTAGACCCCGACAGGGTCAATATTCACCCCTCCACTTT.

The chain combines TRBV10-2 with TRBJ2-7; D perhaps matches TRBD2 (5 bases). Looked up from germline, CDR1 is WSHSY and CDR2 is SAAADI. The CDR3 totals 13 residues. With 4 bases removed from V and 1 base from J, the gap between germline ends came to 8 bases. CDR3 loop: CASSAGKSYEQYF. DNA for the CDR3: TGCGCCAGCAGTGCCGGGAAATCCTACGAGCAGTACTTC.